One sample yielded the 10 T cell receptor beta chains listed below, sequenced in a study of spatial heterogeneity in lung cancer. Regarding time point: sample taken at primary tumor resection. No cells were sorted before sequencing. The whole RNA sequenced was extracted from tumor, nontumor lung or frozen PBMC. TCRdb recomputed calls from the 5' RACE reads with MiXCR, one row per CDR3 protein. The data contain around 15,000 distinct CDR3 sequences, almost 8% of them singletons. Sequencing was performed on PBMCs, taken at surgery. These receptors were obtained from a female donor with early-stage non-small cell lung cancer.

The sample holds many counts of this clonotype. This sequence joins TRBV12-3 or TRBV12-4 and TRBJ1-1, with D perhaps matching TRBD1 (5 bases). This CDR3 has 15 amino acids. The ends were cut back, 4 bases at V and 6 bases at J, with 18 bases in the middle. CDR3 protein: CASSSVGGGGAEAFF. The CDR3 nucleotides are TGTGCCAGCAGTTCGGTGGGTGGGGGTGGCGCTGAAGCTTTCTTT.

J is TRBJ2-7 and V is TRBV28; D call uncertain. V lost 3 bases and J lost 0, with 6 bases in between. This CDR3 spans 13 amino acids. Germline V lookup: CDR1 MDHEN, CDR2 SYDVKM. The CDR3: CASSFGFSYEQYF. DNA of the CDR3: TGTGCCAGCAGTTTTGGATTCTCCTACGAGCAGTACTTC.

This clonotype showed up many times. This chain joins TRBV5-1 and TRBJ2-2; TRBD1 agrees at 8 bases. This CDR3 comprises 14 residues. Germline V gene data show CDR1 as SGHRS and CDR2 as YFSETQ. Germline trimming cut 5 bases from V and 5 bases from J; bases unmatched to any gene: 5. CDR3 DNA: TGCGCCAGCAGTCTACGACAGGGGACCGGGGAGCTGTTTTTT. Protein sequence: CASSLRQGTGELFF.

Of note for this clonotype: Given a much more abundant clone one base away, this may be a read error. J is TRBJ1-1 and V is TRBV27; 9 bases match TRBD1. J gave up 7 bases and V 4 bases, and 7 bases lay outside the gene matches. Germline V gene lookup returns CDR1 MNHEY and CDR2 SMNVEV (reference sequence). This CDR3 region has 14 residues. Here the CDR3 reads CASSSTGGYIEAFF. The CDR3 bases are TGTGCCAGCAGTTCCACAGGGGGCTACATTGAAGCTTTCTTT.

In regard to this clonotype: A much larger clone lies a single base off, so this may be a read error. The rearrangement links TRBV6-6 to TRBJ1-1; D gene ambiguous. CDR1 is MNHNY and CDR2 is SVGAGI in the germline V gene (reference sequence). CDR3 length: 14 amino acids. CDR3 nucleotides: TGTGCCAGCAGTCCCACCGGAGATAACACTGTAGCTTTCTTT. Protein sequence: CASSPTGDNTVAFF.

This clonotype was detected many times. This chain connects TRBV2 to TRBJ1-5; D remains ambiguous. This CDR3 has 15 amino acids. Looked up from germline, CDR1 is SNHLY and CDR2 is FYNNEI. The V end lost 0 bases, the J end lost 5 bases, and 11 bases lay between the germline ends. CDR3 residues: CASSEALSRDQPQHF. The CDR3 DNA reads TGTGCCAGCAGTGAAGCGCTTAGCCGAGATCAGCCCCAGCATTTT.

Many counts were recorded for this clonotype. The gene calls are TRBV6-5 and TRBJ2-2; D gene ambiguous. V was shortened by 3 bases and J by 0 bases, with 11 bases between the two germline ends. Looked up from germline, CDR1 is MNHEY and CDR2 is SVGAGI. CDR3 length: 16 amino acids. CDR3 DNA sequence: TGTGCCAGCAGTTATAATCGGCGAACGAACACCGGGGAGCTGTTTTTT. As protein: CASSYNRRTNTGELFF.

This clonotype was seen repeatedly, ten times or more. The chain uses TRBV6-5 and TRBJ1-4, with D perhaps matching TRBD1 (5 bases). CDR1 and CDR2 (germline): MNHEY, SVGAGI. V dropped 0 bases and J dropped 4 bases, with 12 bases sitting between them. CDR3 size: 16 residues. This chain's CDR3 is CASSYSSGGGNEKLFF. CDR3 sequence (DNA): TGTGCCAGCAGTTACTCGTCGGGGGGGGGTAATGAAAAACTGTTTTTT.

This clonotype was seen repeatedly, ten times or more. The V call is TRBV7-2, the J call TRBJ2-7, with 8 bases matching TRBD2. The germline CDR1 and CDR2 sequences are SGHTA and FQGNSA. The V and J ends lost 1 base and 1 base, in that order; junction bases with no gene match: 3. CDR3 length equals 15 residues. In DNA, the CDR3 is TGTGCCAGCAGCTTAGAGGCTAGCGGGTCCTACGAGCAGTACTTC. Its translation: CASSLEASGSYEQYF.

The rearrangement uses TRBV3-1 and TRBJ2-7, with TRBD2 matching over 7 bases. Trimming at V came to 4 bases and at J to 2 bases, leaving 5 bases not matched to a gene. This CDR3 has 14 amino acids. From germline, CDR1 is LGHDT and CDR2 YNNKEL (reference sequence). The CDR3 DNA reads TGTGCCAGCAGCCTACTAGCGAACCCCTACGAGCAGTACTTC. Translated, it gives CASSLLANPYEQYF.